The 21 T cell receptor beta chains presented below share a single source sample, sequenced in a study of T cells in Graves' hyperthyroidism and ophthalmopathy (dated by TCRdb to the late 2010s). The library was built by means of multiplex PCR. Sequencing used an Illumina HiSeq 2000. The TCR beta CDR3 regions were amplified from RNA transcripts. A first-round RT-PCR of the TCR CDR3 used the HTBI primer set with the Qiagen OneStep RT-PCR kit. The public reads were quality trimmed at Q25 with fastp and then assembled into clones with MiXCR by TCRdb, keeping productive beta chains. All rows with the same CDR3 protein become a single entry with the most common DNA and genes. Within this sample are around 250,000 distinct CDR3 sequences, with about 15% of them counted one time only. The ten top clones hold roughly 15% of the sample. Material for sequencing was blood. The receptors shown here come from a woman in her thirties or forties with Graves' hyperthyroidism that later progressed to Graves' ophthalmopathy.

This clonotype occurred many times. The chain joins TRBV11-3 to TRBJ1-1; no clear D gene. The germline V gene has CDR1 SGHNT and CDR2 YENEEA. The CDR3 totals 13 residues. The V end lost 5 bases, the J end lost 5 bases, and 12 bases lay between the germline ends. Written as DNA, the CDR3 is TGTGCCAGCAGCCAGCCTGGTACTACTGAAGCTTTCTTT. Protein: CASSQPGTTEAFF.

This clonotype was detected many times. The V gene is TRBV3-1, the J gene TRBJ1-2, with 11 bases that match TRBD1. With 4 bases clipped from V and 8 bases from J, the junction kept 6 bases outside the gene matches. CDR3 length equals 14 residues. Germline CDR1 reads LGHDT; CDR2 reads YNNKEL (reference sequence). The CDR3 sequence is CASSRGQGAGGYTF. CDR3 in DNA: TGTGCCAGCAGCCGAGGACAGGGGGCCGGAGGCTACACCTTC.

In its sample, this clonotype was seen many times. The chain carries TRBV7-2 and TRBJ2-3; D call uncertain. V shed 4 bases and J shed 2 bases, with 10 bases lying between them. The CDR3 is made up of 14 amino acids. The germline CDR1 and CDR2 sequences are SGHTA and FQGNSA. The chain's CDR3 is CASSSALSTDTQYF. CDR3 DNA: TGTGCCAGCAGCTCGGCCCTCTCCACAGATACGCAGTATTTT.

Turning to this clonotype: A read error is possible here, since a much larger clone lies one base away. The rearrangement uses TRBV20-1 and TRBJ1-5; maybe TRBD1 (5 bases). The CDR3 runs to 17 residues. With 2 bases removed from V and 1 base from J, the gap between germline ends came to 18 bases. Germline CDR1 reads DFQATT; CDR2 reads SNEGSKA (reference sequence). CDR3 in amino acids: CSARFNERGLSNQPQHF. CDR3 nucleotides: TGCAGTGCTAGATTTAACGAGCGGGGACTGAGCAATCAGCCCCAGCATTTT.

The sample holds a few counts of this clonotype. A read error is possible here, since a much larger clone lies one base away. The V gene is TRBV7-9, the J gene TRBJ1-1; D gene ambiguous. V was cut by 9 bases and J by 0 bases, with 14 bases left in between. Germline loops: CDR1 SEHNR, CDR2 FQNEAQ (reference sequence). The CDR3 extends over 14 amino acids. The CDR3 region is CASVDGPMNTEAFF. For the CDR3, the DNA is TGTGCCAGTGTGGACGGCCCCATGAACACTGAAGCTTTCTTT.

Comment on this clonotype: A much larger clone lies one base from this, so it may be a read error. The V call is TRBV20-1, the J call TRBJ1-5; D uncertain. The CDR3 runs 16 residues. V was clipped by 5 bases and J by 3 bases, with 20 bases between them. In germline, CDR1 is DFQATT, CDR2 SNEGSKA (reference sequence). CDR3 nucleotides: TGCAGTGCTGGCGGTCCGGGTCAGTCCATCAATCAGCCCCAGCATTTT. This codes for CSAGGPGQSINQPQHF.

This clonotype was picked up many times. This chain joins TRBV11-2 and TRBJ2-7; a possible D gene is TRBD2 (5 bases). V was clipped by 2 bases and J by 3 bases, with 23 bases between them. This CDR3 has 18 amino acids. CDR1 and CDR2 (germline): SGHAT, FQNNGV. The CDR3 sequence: CASSLLMERDGVGYEQYF. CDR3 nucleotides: TGTGCCAGCAGCTTATTAATGGAACGGGATGGTGTCGGCTACGAGCAGTACTTC.

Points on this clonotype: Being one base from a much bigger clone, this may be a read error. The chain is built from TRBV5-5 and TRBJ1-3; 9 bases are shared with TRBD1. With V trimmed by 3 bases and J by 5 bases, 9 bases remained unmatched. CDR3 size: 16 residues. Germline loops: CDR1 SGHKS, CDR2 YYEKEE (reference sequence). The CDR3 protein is CASSSTGTGLRNTIYF. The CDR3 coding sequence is TGTGCCAGCAGCTCTACCGGGACAGGGTTGCGAAACACCATATATTTT.

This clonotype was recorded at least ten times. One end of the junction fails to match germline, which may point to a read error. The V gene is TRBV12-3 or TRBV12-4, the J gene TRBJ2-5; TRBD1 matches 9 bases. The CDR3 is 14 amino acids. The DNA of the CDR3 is TGTGCCAGCAGTCCCACAGGGGGCCAAAAGACCCAGTACTTC. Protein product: CASSPTGGQKTQYF.

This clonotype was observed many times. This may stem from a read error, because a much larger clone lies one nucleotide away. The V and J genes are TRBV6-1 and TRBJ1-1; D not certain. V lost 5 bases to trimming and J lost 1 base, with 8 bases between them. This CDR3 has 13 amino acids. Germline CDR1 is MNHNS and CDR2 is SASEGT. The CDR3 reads CASSFSENTEAFF. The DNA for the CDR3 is TGTGCCAGCAGTTTTTCAGAGAACACTGAAGCTTTCTTT.

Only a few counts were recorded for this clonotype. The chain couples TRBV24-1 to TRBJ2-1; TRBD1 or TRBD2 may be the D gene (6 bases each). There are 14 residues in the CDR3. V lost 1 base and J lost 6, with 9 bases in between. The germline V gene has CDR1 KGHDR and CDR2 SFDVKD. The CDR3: CATSDFGGSNEQFF. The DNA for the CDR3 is TGTGCCACCAGTGATTTCGGGGGCAGCAATGAGCAGTTCTTC.

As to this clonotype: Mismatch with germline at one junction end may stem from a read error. The CDR3 is CASSRTAYSEQFF. The CDR3 region has the DNA TGTGCCAGCAGCCGGACTGCCTACAGTGAGCAGTTCTTC. The chain couples TRBV6-1 to TRBJ2-1; tentative D call: TRBD2 (5 bases). The CDR3 extends over 13 amino acids. CDR1 MNHNS and CDR2 SASEGT come from the germline V gene.

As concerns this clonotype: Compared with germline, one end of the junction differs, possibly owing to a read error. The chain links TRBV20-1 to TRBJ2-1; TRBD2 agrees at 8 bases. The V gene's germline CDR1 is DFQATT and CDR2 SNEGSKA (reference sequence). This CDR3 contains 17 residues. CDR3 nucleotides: TGCAGTGCTAGAAGGGGACACAGCGGGAGAGGGGACAATGCGCAGTTCTTC. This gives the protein CSARRGHSGRGDNAQFF.

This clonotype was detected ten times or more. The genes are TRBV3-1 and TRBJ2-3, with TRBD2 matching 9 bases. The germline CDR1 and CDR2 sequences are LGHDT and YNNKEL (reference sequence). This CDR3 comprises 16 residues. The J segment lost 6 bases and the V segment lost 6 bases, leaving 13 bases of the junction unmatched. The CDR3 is CASSPAVSGGPDTQYF. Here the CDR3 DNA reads TGTGCCAGCAGTCCAGCGGTGAGCGGGGGGCCGGATACGCAGTATTTT.

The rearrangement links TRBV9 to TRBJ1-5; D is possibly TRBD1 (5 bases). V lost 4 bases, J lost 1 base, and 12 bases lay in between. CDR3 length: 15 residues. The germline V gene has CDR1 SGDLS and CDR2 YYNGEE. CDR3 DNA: TGTGCCAGCAGCCCCTATCCAGGGAGCAATCAGCCCCAGCATTTT. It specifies CASSPYPGSNQPQHF. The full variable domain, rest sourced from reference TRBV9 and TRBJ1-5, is DSGVTQTPKHLITATGQRVTLRCSPRSGDLSVYWYQQSLDQGLQFLIQYYNGEERAKGNILERFSAQQFPDLHSELNLSSLELGDSALYFCASSPYPGSNQPQHFGDGTRLSIL.

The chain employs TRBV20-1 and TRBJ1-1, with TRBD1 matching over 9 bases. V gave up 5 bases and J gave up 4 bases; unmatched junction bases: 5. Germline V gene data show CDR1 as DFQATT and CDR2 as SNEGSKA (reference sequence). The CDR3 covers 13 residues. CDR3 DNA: TGCAGTGCTGAGGGACAGGGTACCACTGAAGCTTTCTTT. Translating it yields CSAEGQGTTEAFF.

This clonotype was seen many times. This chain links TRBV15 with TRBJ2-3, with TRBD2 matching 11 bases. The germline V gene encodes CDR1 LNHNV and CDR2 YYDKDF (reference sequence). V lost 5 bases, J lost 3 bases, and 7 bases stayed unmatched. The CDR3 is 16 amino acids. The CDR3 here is CATSATSGRVTDTQYF. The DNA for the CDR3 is TGTGCCACCAGCGCCACTAGCGGGAGAGTAACAGATACGCAGTATTTT.

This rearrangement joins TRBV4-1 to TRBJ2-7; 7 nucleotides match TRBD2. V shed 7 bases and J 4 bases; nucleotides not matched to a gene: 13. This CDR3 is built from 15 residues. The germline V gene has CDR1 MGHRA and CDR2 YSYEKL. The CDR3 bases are TGCGCCAGCAATTACCGTGCCAGCGGGACGTACGAGCAGTACTTC. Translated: CASNYRASGTYEQYF.

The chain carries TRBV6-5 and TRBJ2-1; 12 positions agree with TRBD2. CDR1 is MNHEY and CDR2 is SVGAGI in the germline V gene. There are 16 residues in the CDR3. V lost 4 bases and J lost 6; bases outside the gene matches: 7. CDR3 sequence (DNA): TGTGCCAGCAGTTCTAGACTAGCGGGAGAGGGCAATGAGCAGTTCTTC. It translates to CASSSRLAGEGNEQFF.

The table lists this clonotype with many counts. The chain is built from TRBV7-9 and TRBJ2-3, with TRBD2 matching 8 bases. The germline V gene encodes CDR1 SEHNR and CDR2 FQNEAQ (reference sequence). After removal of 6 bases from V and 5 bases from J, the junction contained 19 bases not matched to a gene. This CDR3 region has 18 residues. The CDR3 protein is CASRRQVAGSIVGDTQYF. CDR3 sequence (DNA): TGTGCCAGCAGACGACAAGTAGCGGGATCTATAGTAGGAGATACGCAGTATTTT.

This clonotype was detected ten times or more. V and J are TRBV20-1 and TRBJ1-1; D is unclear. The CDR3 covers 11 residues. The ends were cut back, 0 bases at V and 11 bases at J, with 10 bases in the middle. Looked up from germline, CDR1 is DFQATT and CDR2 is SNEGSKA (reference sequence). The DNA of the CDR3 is TGCAGTGCTAGAGAACAACAGAAGGCTTTCTTT. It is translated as CSAREQQKAFF.